A single sample gave rise to the 13 T cell receptor beta chains below, sequenced in a study of Ad26.COV2.S vaccination and SARS-CoV-2 variants. Treatment specified: some 20 received Ad26.COV2.S at low or high dose, single or two shots; several received placebo; per-sample allocation not given. Sampling took place 63 days after the first vaccine or placebo injection. Profiling relied on immunoSEQ multiplex PCR, and the TCRdb table lists in-frame clones only, not all of them. The data contain 350,000 to 400,000 clones, around 85% of them singletons. This specimen was peripheral blood, taken in a trial of Ad26.COV2.S vaccine versus placebo. These receptors were collected from a person aged 18 to 59 who received the Ad26.COV2.S COVID-19 vaccine or a placebo.

This clone came up a few times. The chain uses TRBV7-8 and TRBJ1-5, with TRBD1 as a possible D gene (5 bases). Deletions cut 1 base from V and 6 bases from J, with 13 bases between. The CDR3 loop spans 15 amino acids. Germline V gives CDR1 SGHVS, CDR2 FQNEAQ. CDR3 nucleotides: TGTGCCAGCAGCTTAGACGCAGGGTTGGGTCAGCCCCAGCATTTT. Its translation: CASSLDAGLGQPQHF.

The chain has TRBV29-1 and TRBJ1-1; D not certain. The CDR3 spans 11 residues. The germline V gene encodes CDR1 SQVTM and CDR2 ANQGSEA. Trimming took off 5 bases at V and 1 base at J, with 5 bases between the two ends. Written as DNA, the CDR3 is TGCAGCGTTCTCAGGAACACTGAAGCTTTCTTT. This codes for CSVLRNTEAFF.

This chain joins TRBV19 and TRBJ1-1; 8 positions match TRBD1. Germline V gene sequence: CDR1 LNHDA, CDR2 SQIVND (reference sequence). The V segment lost 5 bases and the J segment 1 base; nucleotides outside the gene matches: 12. The CDR3 has 17 amino acids. In nucleotides, the CDR3 is TGTGCCAGTAGTCAATGGGAGGACAGGGCTACGAACACTGAAGCTTTCTTT. Residues: CASSQWEDRATNTEAFF.

This clone was observed once. The V and J genes are TRBV5-6 and TRBJ1-4; 9 bases fit TRBD1. The CDR3 loop spans 14 amino acids. The V and J ends lost 2 bases and 10 bases, in that order; junction bases with no gene match: 6. The germline V gene encodes CDR1 SGHDT and CDR2 YYEEEE. For the CDR3, the DNA is TGTGCCAGCAGCTTATACCGACAGGGGGGAAAACTGTTTTTT. Amino acid sequence: CASSLYRQGGKLFF.

The rearrangement joins TRBV15 to TRBJ2-7; possibly TRBD2 for D (5 bases). CDR3 length: 15 amino acids. Germline V gene sequence: CDR1 LNHNV, CDR2 YYDKDF (reference sequence). Trimming stripped 5 bases from V and 0 bases from J, with 14 bases between. For the CDR3, the DNA is TGTGCCACCAGCGAGGGATCCTCAACCTCCTACGAGCAGTACTTC. Translated: CATSEGSSTSYEQYF.

This clone has just a few counts. The chain is built from TRBV11-2 and TRBJ1-2; 9 bases are a match to TRBD1. V trimming: 0 bases; J trimming: 3 bases; junction bases outside the gene matches: 8. The CDR3 is made up of 17 amino acids. Germline CDR1 is SGHAT and CDR2 is FQNNGV. CDR3 protein: CASSLDTGGANYYGYTF. The CDR3, as DNA: TGTGCCAGCAGCTTAGATACAGGGGGCGCGAATTACTATGGCTACACCTTC.

Details on this clone: It is unclear where the CDR3 begins or ends on the DNA, so no DNA is shown, and the CDR3 is as TCRdb lists it. The chain couples TRBV11-2 to TRBJ2-1; the table's TRBD1 call for D was not verified on the DNA. Germline V gene sequence: CDR1 SGHAT, CDR2 FQNNGV. The CDR3 length equals 12 residues, ends included. CDR3: CASSFAEGARFF.

This clone is a singleton in its sample. The CDR3 nucleotides read TGTGCCAGCGGTTTCGAGGGTTCCTACAATGAGCAGTTCTTC. Protein product: CASGFEGSYNEQFF. The rearrangement joins TRBV2 to TRBJ2-1; TRBD2 is a possible D gene (5 bases). The CDR3 runs to 14 residues. Trimming left V 8 bases short and J 1 base short, with 12 bases between. Germline-derived CDR1 and CDR2 are SNHLY and FYNNEI.

The chain has TRBV5-1 and TRBJ1-2; the D is unclear. The CDR3 spans 13 residues. Germline V gives CDR1 SGHRS, CDR2 YFSETQ. The ends were cut back, 2 bases at V and 8 bases at J, with 13 bases in the middle. CDR3 in DNA: TGCGCCAGCAGCTTTCGGACGGGGATAGGCTACACCTTC. Protein sequence: CASSFRTGIGYTF.

The V gene is TRBV19, the J gene TRBJ2-1, with TRBD2 matching over 8 bases. CDR1 and CDR2 (germline): LNHDA, SQIVND (reference sequence). The CDR3 runs to 14 residues. The J segment lost 15 bases and the V segment lost 5 bases, leaving 15 bases of the junction unmatched. The CDR3 is CASSAPPLAGQVFF. CDR3 nucleotides: TGTGCCAGTAGTGCCCCCCCTCTAGCGGGTCAGGTGTTCTTC.

V is TRBV5-8 and J is TRBJ2-5, with D tentatively TRBD1 or TRBD2 (5 bases each). The germline V gene has CDR1 SGHTS and CDR2 YDEGEE. There are 13 residues in the CDR3. The V end lost 3 bases, the J end lost 4 bases, and 10 bases lay between the germline ends. The chain's CDR3 is CASSWGRRETQYF. As DNA, the CDR3 is TGTGCCAGCAGCTGGGGACGGCGAGAGACCCAGTACTTC.

The chain is built from TRBV5-1 and TRBJ1-3, with 7 bases lining up with TRBD1. Looked up from germline, CDR1 is SGHRS and CDR2 is YFSETQ. The ends lost 3 bases at V and 4 bases at J; junction bases unmatched: 7. CDR3 length: 15 amino acids. In nucleotides, the CDR3 is TGCGCCAGCAGCTCCGACCCAGGGGGAGGAAACACCATATATTTT. Translation gives CASSSDPGGGNTIYF.

The gene calls are TRBV2 and TRBJ1-4, with D possibly matching TRBD1 (6 bases). V lost 2 bases, J lost 8 bases, and 12 bases lay in between. Looked up from germline, CDR1 is SNHLY and CDR2 is FYNNEI. This CDR3 contains 14 residues. The CDR3, as DNA: TGTGCCAGCAGTGAACAGGGGAGGACCGAAAAACTGTTTTTT. This sequence encodes CASSEQGRTEKLFF.